This section outlines one T cell receptor (beta chain) sequence together with its context. Its antigen is unknown. The data stem from a study of OX40 agonist ivuxolimab in advanced cancers. V dropped 1 base and J dropped 5 bases, with 18 bases sitting between them. Per the germline V gene, CDR1 is SGHAT and CDR2 is FQNNGV. The CDR3 spans 17 residues. The table came from immunoSEQ multiplex PCR; TCRdb's copy has only in-frame clones and leaves some out. The repertoire holds tens of thousands of clones, with around nine tenths as singletons. General observations from the study: At 0.1 to 3.0 mg/kg and by week 6, CD4+ and CD8+ T cells in the blood had expanded clonally. In CD8+ T cells, expanded clones were on average more numerous than in CD4+. With doses of 0.1-3.0 mg/kg, partial responders showed among the lowest clonal expansion.

Sequenced material: CD4+ or CD8+ T cells sorted from blood, taken in a trial of the OX40 agonist ivuxolimab. The TCR sequence derives from an adult with an advanced solid tumor such as melanoma, head and neck, liver or kidney cancer. The chain joins TRBV11-2 to TRBJ2-1; a possible D gene is TRBD2 (7 bases). The CDR3 nucleotides read TGTGCCAGCAGCTTAGGTCGGATGTGGGGGGGCAACAATGAGCAGTTCTTC. It encodes CASSLGRMWGGNNEQFF.